These T cell receptor beta chains were read from a single sample in a study of brain metastases from non-small cell lung cancer. Profiling relied on immunoSEQ multiplex PCR, and the TCRdb table lists in-frame clones only, not all of them. The sample has roughly 6,200 clones, about four fifths seen once; the top ten hold 7.4%. Sequencing was carried out using primary lung tumor tissue. The receptors shown here come from a donor at least 40 years old with non-small cell lung cancer. CDR3s include the opening cysteine and the closing phenylalanine or tryptophan. The D gene is left open where the match is weak. Not all rows give a size; the values are once, few, many and, for expanded clones, a class.

j_gene: TRBJ1-1
len: 13
v_gene: TRBV6-6
abundance: -
d_gene: -
CDR3nt: TGTGCCAGCACCTTGGGGGGGGGCATCGAAGCTTTCTTT
CDR3aa: CASTLGGGIEAFF

j_gene: TRBJ1-2
len: 15
v_gene: TRBV5-1
abundance: -
d_gene: -
CDR3nt: TGCGCCAGCAGCTTGGACTCAGGCCCCGTTTATGGCTACACCTTC
CDR3aa: CASSLDSGPVYGYTF

j_gene: TRBJ2-2
len: 15
v_gene: TRBV6-6
abundance: few
d_gene: -
CDR3nt: TGTGCCAGCAGCGGTTACATCGGTGCATCCGGGGAGCTGTTTTTT
CDR3aa: CASSGYIGASGELFF

j_gene: TRBJ1-5
len: 14
v_gene: TRBV6-6
abundance: -
d_gene: -
CDR3nt: TGTGCCAGCAGTTACGACGGGACCGGTGGGCCCCAGCATTTT
CDR3aa: CASSYDGTGGPQHF

j_gene: TRBJ1-4
len: 17
v_gene: TRBV5-6
abundance: -
d_gene: TRBD1
CDR3nt: TGTGCCAGCAGCTTGACAGGGGGGTCGGAAACTAATGAAAAACTGTTTTTT
CDR3aa: CASSLTGGSETNEKLFF

j_gene: TRBJ2-5
len: 17
v_gene: TRBV7-9
abundance: -
d_gene: TRBD1
CDR3nt: TGTGCCAGCAGCTTAAGGACAGGGTCCCAATTACAAGAGACCCAGTACTTC
CDR3aa: CASSLRTGSQLQETQYF

j_gene: TRBJ2-3
len: 14
v_gene: TRBV28
abundance: once
d_gene: -
CDR3nt: TGTGCCAGCAGCCCGGGACCCTTCACAGATACGCAGTATTTT
CDR3aa: CASSPGPFTDTQYF

j_gene: TRBJ2-1
len: 17
v_gene: TRBV14
abundance: -
d_gene: TRBD2
CDR3nt: TGTGCCAGCAGCCAAGAAGGACTAGCGGGGTGGTACAATGAGCAGTTCTTC
CDR3aa: CASSQEGLAGWYNEQFF

j_gene: TRBJ1-1
len: 12
v_gene: TRBV4-3
abundance: -
d_gene: -
CDR3nt: TGCGCCAGCAGCCAGGGGCGGACTGAAGCTTTCTTT
CDR3aa: CASSQGRTEAFF

j_gene: TRBJ2-2
len: 18
v_gene: TRBV10-2
abundance: -
d_gene: TRBD1
CDR3nt: TGCGCCAGCAGAACCCCCCAGGGGGCGGAGAGAAACACCGGGGAGCTGTTTTTT
CDR3aa: CASRTPQGAERNTGELFF

j_gene: TRBJ1-2
len: 15
v_gene: TRBV6-6
abundance: -
d_gene: -
CDR3nt: TGTGCCAGCAGTTACACCACCGATGCTAACTATGGCTACACCTTC
CDR3aa: CASSYTTDANYGYTF

j_gene: TRBJ1-6
len: 13
v_gene: TRBV3-1/TRBV3-2
abundance: few
d_gene: TRBD1
CDR3nt: TGTGCCAGCCGGAGGGGGCCTAATTCACCCCTCCACTTT
CDR3aa: CASRRGPNSPLHF

j_gene: TRBJ1-3
len: 12
v_gene: TRBV6-5
abundance: -
d_gene: -
CDR3nt: TGTGCCAGCAGTAACGGCGGAAACACCATATATTTT
CDR3aa: CASSNGGNTIYF

j_gene: TRBJ2-7
len: 16
v_gene: TRBV16
abundance: -
d_gene: TRBD2
CDR3nt: TGTACCAGCAGCCCCCTTATGAGCGGGGGGGCCGACGAGCAGTACTTC
CDR3aa: CTSSPLMSGGADEQYF